One and the same sample provided the 26 T cell receptor beta chains below, sequenced in a study of blood T cell repertoires in COVID-19. Repertoires were generated with immunoSEQ multiplex PCR, while TCRdb's copy carries only in-frame clones and drops some. Of a few hundred thousand clones listed, around 85% are singletons. Sequencing was performed on PBMCs or T cells enriched from blood (not recorded which). The receptors stem from a woman younger than 45 who had recovered from COVID-19.

The genes are TRBV28 and TRBJ1-5; D gene uncertain. The germline V gene has CDR1 MDHEN and CDR2 SYDVKM. The germline V and J ends were trimmed by 3 bases and 10 bases, with 19 bases remaining between them. This CDR3 is built from 15 residues. The CDR3 region has the DNA TGTGCCAGCAGTTTGCGAGGGTCGATAGTTGAACCCCAGCATTTT. It translates to CASSLRGSIVEPQHF.

This clone was detected once. The CDR3 DNA follows: TGTGCCAGCAGCGGTGTGGACAGGGCTAATTCACCCCTCCACTTT. Its protein product is CASSGVDRANSPLHF. The chain couples TRBV9 to TRBJ1-6, with 8 bases identical to TRBD1. CDR1 SGDLS and CDR2 YYNGEE come from the germline V gene. The CDR3 length is 15 residues. J was trimmed by 6 bases and V by 3 bases; bases with no gene match: 5. Based on the CDR3 plus reference TRBV9 and TRBJ1-6, the full variable domain is DSGVTQTPKHLITATGQRVTLRCSPRSGDLSVYWYQQSLDQGLQFLIQYYNGEERAKGNILERFSAQQFPDLHSELNLSSLELGDSALYFCASSGVDRANSPLHFGNGTRLTVT.

Written as DNA, the CDR3 is TGTGCCAGCAGCCATATGGGACAGGGGTTCTACGAGCAGTACTTC. Protein: CASSHMGQGFYEQYF. The chain carries TRBV2 and TRBJ2-7, with 10 bases matching TRBD1. V lost 6 bases, J lost 3 bases, and 8 bases stayed unmatched. This CDR3 is built from 15 residues. CDR1 is SNHLY and CDR2 is FYNNEI in the germline V gene.

As DNA, the CDR3 is TGTGCCAGCAGCGCATGGGACAGGGGCCCCACCTCTGAAGCTTTCTTT. The encoded protein is CASSAWDRGPTSEAFF. The chain employs TRBV9 and TRBJ1-1; 10 nucleotides match TRBD1. Trimming removed 3 bases from V and 6 bases from J; junction bases left unmatched: 11. CDR1 is SGDLS, CDR2 YYNGEE, per germline. The CDR3 extends over 16 amino acids. Based on the CDR3 plus reference TRBV9 and TRBJ1-1, the full variable domain is DSGVTQTPKHLITATGQRVTLRCSPRSGDLSVYWYQQSLDQGLQFLIQYYNGEERAKGNILERFSAQQFPDLHSELNLSSLELGDSALYFCASSAWDRGPTSEAFFGQGTRLTVV.

This clone was picked up a small number of times. The rearrangement links TRBV5-1 to TRBJ2-5; 10 bases are shared with TRBD1. This CDR3 comprises 16 residues. CDR1 is SGHRS and CDR2 is YFSETQ in the germline V gene. With 1 base clipped from V and 4 bases from J, the junction kept 7 bases outside the gene matches. The CDR3 sequence is CASSLRPGTGVETQYF. Here the CDR3 DNA reads TGCGCCAGCAGCTTGCGGCCCGGGACAGGGGTAGAGACCCAGTACTTC.

CDR3 in DNA: TGTGCCAGCAGTCCGGGACAGCGAGGGTTGTGGGACACTGAAGCTTTCTTT. This gives the protein CASSPGQRGLWDTEAFF. The chain recombines TRBV5-4 with TRBJ1-1; the match to TRBD1 covers 7 bases. The junction had 16 bases not matched to a gene; V was cut back by 5 bases and J by 3 bases. From germline, CDR1 is SGHNT and CDR2 YYREEE (reference sequence). This CDR3 contains 17 residues. The whole variable domain, filled in from reference TRBV5-4 and TRBJ1-1, reads ETGVTQSPTHLIKTRGQQVTLRCSSQSGHNTVSWYQQALGQGPQFIFQYYREEENGRGNFPPRFSGLQFPNYSSELNVNALELDDSALYLCASSPGQRGLWDTEAFFGQGTRLTVV.

CDR3 sequence (DNA): TGTGCGTCCGGCCAGGACAGGGGATACAATGAGCAGTTCTTC. This codes for CASGQDRGYNEQFF. V is TRBV6-4 and J is TRBJ2-1, with TRBD1 matching over 9 bases. Germline V lookup: CDR1 MRHNA, CDR2 SNTAGT. The CDR3 extends over 14 amino acids.

This clone came up once. This chain links TRBV10-3 with TRBJ1-5; no clear D. With 4 bases removed from V and 1 base from J, the gap between germline ends came to 11 bases. The CDR3 loop spans 15 amino acids. Germline V gives CDR1 ENHRY, CDR2 SYGVKD. The DNA of the CDR3 is TGTGCCATCAGTGGAGGTGTTCTAAGCAATCAGCCCCAGCATTTT. The encoded protein is CAISGGVLSNQPQHF.

The rearrangement uses TRBV5-1 and TRBJ2-5; D is unresolved. Germline values: CDR1 SGHRS, CDR2 YFSETQ. The CDR3 contains 14 residues. With 7 bases removed from V and 3 bases from J, the gap between germline ends came to 16 bases. The CDR3 DNA sequence: TGCGCCAGCTACCCGGCACAGACGAAAGAGACCCAGTACTTC. It is translated as CASYPAQTKETQYF.

This chain joins TRBV9 and TRBJ2-1, with D possibly being TRBD1 (6 bases). Germline V gene data show CDR1 as SGDLS and CDR2 as YYNGEE. The V gene lost 3 bases and the J gene lost 7 bases, with 11 bases spanning the gap. The CDR3 is 13 residues long. The CDR3: CASSEMGANEQFF. CDR3 nucleotide sequence: TGTGCCAGCAGCGAGATGGGGGCGAATGAGCAGTTCTTC.

This chain connects TRBV19 to TRBJ2-2, with D hard to call. CDR3 length equals 14 residues. CDR1 and CDR2 from the germline V gene are LNHDA and SQIVND (reference sequence). With 3 bases removed from V and 1 base from J, the gap between germline ends came to 6 bases. Here the CDR3 reads CASSIGGNTGELFF. The CDR3 bases are TGTGCCAGTAGTATTGGCGGGAACACCGGGGAGCTGTTTTTT.

The chain links TRBV29-1 to TRBJ1-1, with 10 bases aligning to TRBD1. With 6 bases clipped from V and 5 bases from J, the junction kept 6 bases outside the gene matches. The germline CDR1 and CDR2 sequences are SQVTM and ANQGSEA. This CDR3 spans 13 amino acids. The CDR3 sequence is CSVAGTGETEAFF. In DNA, the CDR3 is TGCAGCGTAGCCGGGACAGGGGAGACTGAAGCTTTCTTT.

The chain uses TRBV7-9 and TRBJ1-3; D possibly corresponds to TRBD1 (6 bases). Trimming pared 10 bases from V and 7 bases from J, leaving 17 bases between. Germline V gene data show CDR1 as SEHNR and CDR2 as FQNEAQ (reference sequence). The CDR3 has 13 residues. The CDR3 sequence is CATRTEVANTIYF. CDR3 nucleotide sequence: TGTGCCACGCGGACAGAAGTGGCCAACACCATATATTTT.

This rearrangement joins TRBV7-9 to TRBJ2-1; 15 positions agree with TRBD2. Germline trimming cut 0 bases from V and 4 bases from J; bases unmatched to any gene: 4. The CDR3 loop spans 18 amino acids. Germline CDR1 and CDR2: SEHNR and FQNEAQ (reference sequence). The CDR3 loop reads CASSLAMGLAGGYNEQFF. CDR3 coding DNA: TGTGCCAGCAGCTTAGCTATGGGACTAGCGGGAGGTTACAATGAGCAGTTCTTC.

J is TRBJ2-1 and V is TRBV2; D ambiguous. The ends were cut back, 4 bases at V and 9 bases at J, with 13 bases in the middle. The germline gives CDR1 SNHLY, CDR2 FYNNEI. This CDR3 spans 13 amino acids. CDR3 bases: TGTGCCAGCAGTGGTATAGTGAGTGGTGAGCAGTTCTTC. Protein sequence: CASSGIVSGEQFF.

The chain recombines TRBV28 with TRBJ1-2; 7 bases are shared with TRBD1. V shed 4 bases and J 1 base; nucleotides not matched to a gene: 9. Germline V CDR1 and CDR2: MDHEN, SYDVKM. CDR3 size: 16 residues. The CDR3 region is CASSSTGQPNNYGYTF. In DNA, the CDR3 is TGTGCCAGCAGTTCGACAGGGCAGCCTAATAACTATGGCTACACCTTC.

The chain couples TRBV24-1 to TRBJ2-7; 7 positions agree with TRBD1. CDR3 length: 16 amino acids. J lost 0 bases, V lost 5 bases, and 9 bases had no gene match. Germline V gene data show CDR1 as KGHDR and CDR2 as SFDVKD. CDR3 DNA sequence: TGTGCCACCAGTGGTACGGACAGGACAGGCTCCTACGAGCAGTACTTC. As protein: CATSGTDRTGSYEQYF.

This clone was found once. The J gene is TRBJ2-7, the V gene TRBV7-9; weak D call: TRBD2 (5 bases). This CDR3 contains 14 residues. Deletions cut 8 bases from V and 0 bases from J, with 14 bases between. The germline CDR1 and CDR2 sequences are SEHNR and FQNEAQ (reference sequence). The CDR3 DNA sequence: TGTGCCAGCCAGATAGAGGGAGTCTCCTACGAGCAGTACTTC. It specifies CASQIEGVSYEQYF. Together with reference TRBV7-9 and TRBJ2-7, the CDR3 gives the full variable domain: DTGVSQNPRHKITKRGQNVTFRCDPISEHNRLYWYRQTLGQGPEFLTYFQNEAQLEKSRLLSDRFSAERPKGSFSTLEIQRTEQGDSAMYLCASQIEGVSYEQYFGPGTRLTVT.

The chain couples TRBV7-3 to TRBJ1-1, with TRBD1 matching over 7 bases. Per the germline V gene, CDR1 is SGHTA and CDR2 is FQGTGA. V dropped 4 bases and J dropped 4; count of bases not matched to a gene: 9. The CDR3 extends over 15 amino acids. Here the CDR3 DNA reads TGTGCCAGCAGCTCCACGGGACAGAGGGGCACTGAAGCTTTCTTT. It is translated as CASSSTGQRGTEAFF.

This chain uses TRBV5-4 with TRBJ2-1; D is possibly TRBD2 (6 bases). Germline assignment: CDR1 SGHNT and CDR2 YYREEE (reference sequence). The V end lost 3 bases, the J end lost 5 bases, and 18 bases lay between the germline ends. The CDR3 length is 16 residues. The CDR3 loop is CASSSEEGTVDNEQFF. DNA for the CDR3: TGTGCCAGCAGCTCCGAGGAGGGGACGGTTGACAATGAGCAGTTCTTC.

This clone is a singleton in its sample. As DNA, the CDR3 is TGTGCCAGCAGTGACACGGGACAGGCCATCAATCAGCCCCAGCATTTT. Translation gives CASSDTGQAINQPQHF. The chain employs TRBV2 and TRBJ1-5, with 8 bases fitting TRBD1. The CDR3 spans 16 residues. V shed 3 bases and J 3 bases; nucleotides not matched to a gene: 7. Germline lookup yields CDR1 SNHLY and CDR2 FYNNEI.

This clone was counted only a few times. The V call is TRBV7-8, the J call TRBJ2-2; the D is unclear. The CDR3 has 15 residues. Per the germline V gene, CDR1 is SGHVS and CDR2 is FQNEAQ. With 0 bases removed from V and 2 bases from J, the gap between germline ends came to 7 bases. This chain's CDR3 is CASSLASRNTGELFF. DNA for the CDR3: TGTGCCAGCAGCTTAGCAAGCCGCAACACCGGGGAGCTGTTTTTT.

The count of this clone is one. The V and J genes are TRBV30 and TRBJ1-2; 7 positions agree with TRBD1. The CDR3 has 13 amino acids. Trimming cost V 7 bases and J 5 bases; bases outside gene matches: 10. CDR1 GTSNPN and CDR2 SVGIG come from the germline V gene (reference sequence). In nucleotides, the CDR3 is TGTGCCTCACTAGATGGGACAGCGTATGGCTACACCTTC. This codes for CASLDGTAYGYTF.

The chain recombines TRBV7-3 with TRBJ1-5; maybe TRBD1 (6 bases). V was trimmed by 2 bases and J by 3 bases, leaving 17 bases between them. The CDR3 is 17 residues long. CDR1 and CDR2 from the germline V gene are SGHTA and FQGTGA. DNA for the CDR3: TGTGCCAGCAGCTTACTTACACAACAGGGTATCAATCAGCCCCAGCATTTT. Protein sequence: CASSLLTQQGINQPQHF.

The genes are TRBV7-9 and TRBJ2-7; 7 bases are a match to TRBD1. Germline values: CDR1 SEHNR, CDR2 FQNEAQ (reference sequence). J lost 5 bases, V lost 5 bases, and 9 bases had no gene match. The CDR3 has 14 residues. CDR3 residues: CASSRTLTGDEQYF. The DNA for the CDR3 is TGTGCCAGCAGCCGAACCCTCACAGGGGACGAGCAGTACTTC.

With regard to this clone: Because the CDR3 is missing its conserved closing phenylalanine or tryptophan, this is likely a read error. The chain has TRBV5-1 and TRBJ1-2, with 7 positions matching TRBD1. This CDR3 is built from 16 residues. The J segment lost 7 bases and the V segment lost 5 bases, leaving 17 bases of the junction unmatched. CDR1 and CDR2 from the germline V gene are SGHRS and YFSETQ. CDR3 sequence: CASRGQGVRTVGGYTL. The CDR3 DNA is TGCGCCAGCAGAGGCCAGGGGGTTCGAACGGTGGGTGGCTACACCCTC.